Listed below are T cell receptor beta chains from one sample, sequenced in a study of CXCR3-negative and CXCR3-positive naive CD8 T cells. TCRdb reprocessed the 5' RACE reads; each CDR3 protein has one entry and no DNA is given. Listed are approximately 65,000 distinct CDR3 sequences; under 0.8% falls within the top ten. The source material was naive CXCR3+ CD8+ T cells from blood. These TCRs come from a human donor in good health. Some clones in this sample may be carry-over from other donors' samples. CDR3s include the opening cysteine and the closing phenylalanine or tryptophan.

v_call	j_call	cdr3_aa
TRBV12-3/TRBV12-4	TRBJ2-6	CASSYYRGSSGANVLTF
TRBV19	TRBJ2-3	CASMGRGSGTGSVPDTQYF
TRBV6-4	TRBJ2-2	CASSDEDAGELFF
TRBV19	TRBJ2-1	CASSHQGYSYNEQFF
TRBV27	TRBJ2-1	CASSLFPRLYNEQFF
TRBV10-3	TRBJ2-1	CATLAGGTYNEQFF
TRBV6-5	TRBJ2-3	CASSYTQRNTDTQYF
TRBV29-1	TRBJ2-5	CSVAVAGVLTQETQYF
TRBV29-1	TRBJ2-6	CSVEEWVGGLAGANVLTF
TRBV7-9	TRBJ2-3	CASSPSAGQYF
TRBV29-1	TRBJ2-5	CSVEGSWGVQGETQYF
TRBV21-1	TRBJ1-1	CASSKVPLTGSLAAFF
TRBV4-3	TRBJ2-3	CASSQDTLAGTDTQYF
TRBV20-1	TRBJ2-1	CSARALLTSYNEQFF
TRBV5-1	TRBJ1-2	CASSPGDETANYGYTF
TRBV27	TRBJ2-1	CASSHPRAAYNEQFF
TRBV6-2/TRBV6-3	TRBJ1-5	CASELGTGYQPQHF
TRBV29-1	TRBJ1-3	CSAGTDGNTIYF
TRBV12-3/TRBV12-4	TRBJ2-1	CASSTASGETYNEQFF
TRBV14	TRBJ2-7	CASSWASDAYEQYF
TRBV6-5	TRBJ2-5	CASSQRTITETQYF
TRBV3-1	TRBJ2-7	CASSQKPPGQGIYEQYF
TRBV24-1	TRBJ2-1	CATSELGQGHYNEQFF
TRBV19	TRBJ1-1	CASSIGASGTEAFF